The source of this T cell receptor (beta chain) is a study of blood T cell repertoires in COVID-19. About the research overall: COVID-19 samples collected from the United States, Italy and Spain covered acute and convalescent phases. Sources were T cells, B-cell-depleted T cells, or PBMCs; the material itself was cDNA or gDNA.

The length of the CDR3 is 13 residues. V was pared by 6 bases and J by 3 bases, with 10 bases between. The germline CDR1 and CDR2 sequences are MNHEY and SMNVEV (reference sequence). Authors' methods: Researchers report that nucleated cell counts were estimated from reference gene primer amplification. Libraries were prepared by immunoSEQ multiplex PCR; TCRdb keeps only in-frame clonotypes and omits some of them. Clone size and the V and J calls come from that table; the DNA yielded D and trimming. The profile covers about 190,000 clones, with roughly 90% appearing a single time and around 6.6% taken by the ten largest.

This clonotype originated in a woman between 35 and 50 years old who had recovered from COVID-19. The rearrangement uses TRBV27 and TRBJ2-3; D may be TRBD1 (6 bases). The sample comprised peripheral blood. CDR3 region: CASRRTVTDTQYF. Here the CDR3 DNA reads TGTGCCAGCAGACGGACAGTTACAGATACGCAGTATTTT.